This T cell receptor (beta chain) was sequenced for a study of T cell responses to AZD1222 COVID-19 vaccine (dated by TCRdb to about 2021). Context from the whole study: AZD1222 recipients whose second dose came at about 4 weeks and those whose second dose came at about 12 weeks were combined into one group, since spike-specific TCR depth and breadth did not differ between the two schedules. Trial participants were enrolled by age into subgroups of 18-55, 56-69 and 70-plus years, and roughly 150, 30 and 60 TCR-sequenced participants, respectively, were included in these subgroups. TCR sequencing covered more than 230 trial participants: roughly 200 given two doses of AZD1222 and 26 given two doses of MenACWY control vaccine.

The CDR3 regions of human TCRbeta chains were analyzed by immunosequencing. The authors processed their data as follows. Repertoire TCRs were checked for matches against a reference library of SARS-CoV-2-specific TCRs that had been generated using the MIRA antigen-specificity platform. Breadth was defined as the fraction of unique TCRs that were SARS-CoV-2-associated. Depth was defined as the fraction of total T cells that were SARS-CoV-2-associated. Using the MIRA data, each spike-specific TCR was mapped to the spike region that the TCR reacts to and placed in a CD4 or CD8 class. Log10-transformed breadth and depth values were compared by one-way ANOVA with Sidak's multiple comparisons tests. TCRdb holds this immuneACCESS table with in-frame rearrangements only. Some clones are missing; in checked studies, unresolved V genes explain under half, and the rest has no known cause. For V, J and clone size, that table is used; D and trimming come from the DNA. Recorded for this sample are 85,000 to 130,000 clones; about 89% of them occurred a single time. The top ten constitute over 15% of the sample.

The meaning of the sample's time point label: baseline before first vaccination. Vaccinee samples came from UK trials COV001 and COV002, including a single-blind randomized controlled phase 2/3 trial of AZD1222 (ChAdOx1 nCoV-19) in healthy adults. For TCRbeta chain sequencing, PBMC samples were collected from trial participants at day 0 and at day 28 after the second dose. In regard to this clone: The antigen this receptor binds is unknown. No base quality values were provided; no much bigger clone lies one nucleotide off.

What the authors observed across the whole study: Conclusions about previously exposed vaccinees are limited because only six or seven AZD1222 recipients were SARS-CoV-2 seropositive at baseline. Reportedly, almost half of the unique spike-specific TCRs recognized epitopes lying outside the regions that are mutated in the B.1.351 and B.1.1.7 variants. The 56-69-year group was small, and its depth increase did not reach significance, likely because of low power. After two AZD1222 doses, both the breadth and the depth of spike-specific TCRs were significantly higher than at day 0 and than in MenACWY recipients. Vaccine-associated CD4 TCRs spanned the whole spike protein, with dominant responses in regions 160-218 and 743-854. Most participants were white British and females outnumbered males, and the authors suggested that clonal diversity may have been underestimated. No day 14 peak-response samples were available, so repertoires were characterized only after the peak T cell response.

In the germline V gene (reference sequence), CDR1 corresponds to LNHDA and CDR2 to SQIVND. Spanning cysteine to phenylalanine, the CDR3 consists of 12 amino acids. Of the read, only the CDR3 DNA is kept; its 36 bases are in frame from base 1. V and J are truncated by 6 bases and 4 bases respectively, leaving an intervening sequence of 9 bases. The receptor was derived from an adult in good health. The chain was built from TRBV19 and TRBJ1-2, and the D gene may be TRBD1, 5 bases matching. The sequencing used peripheral blood, collected on day 0 of AZD1222 vaccination. At the DNA level, the sequence is TGTGCCAGTAGCCAGGGCCCCTATGGCTACACCTTC. The encoded protein is CASSQGPYGYTF.